The rows below give T cell receptor beta chains drawn from one sample of a study of immune evolution from preneoplasia to lung adenocarcinoma. Sequencing was performed with immunoSEQ multiplex PCR; in TCRdb, only in-frame clones are kept and a portion is missing. The sample yields about 2,500 clones, roughly 84% seen once. The sequenced sample was FFPE invasive lung adenocarcinoma tissue. The receptors derive from a person aged 60 to 85 with invasive lung adenocarcinoma. CDR3s include the opening cysteine and the closing phenylalanine or tryptophan.

v_gene	j_gene	CDR3aa
TRBV30	TRBJ2-7	CAWSVGTSGLSSYEQYF
TRBV11-2	TRBJ1-3	CASSDRAGNTIYF
TRBV2	TRBJ1-2	CASSEVPRLGGYTF
TRBV7-2	TRBJ1-1	CASSSTIPGQGEAFF
TRBV5-1	TRBJ2-7	CASSYTGGADEQYF
TRBV10-3	TRBJ2-3	CAISSGRGTDTQYF
TRBV25-1	TRBJ2-1	CASSATREQFF
TRBV9	TRBJ2-7	CASSVGQGPSYEQYF
TRBV6-4	TRBJ2-1	CASSDLSGQYNEQFF
TRBV7-8	TRBJ2-1	CASSTQTSGPNEQFF
TRBV5-6	TRBJ1-6	CASSFGGAGYNSPLHF
TRBV11-2	TRBJ2-7	CASSPRDRVTNEQYF
TRBV7-2	TRBJ2-7	CASSYRTSASYEQYF
TRBV5-1	TRBJ2-2	CASSLSRGGTGELFF
TRBV5-4	TRBJ2-3	CASSFDRESRDTQYF
TRBV6-6	TRBJ2-7	CASSSQGGAASYEQYF
TRBV6-1	TRBJ1-1	CASRGARALDTEAFF
TRBV4-1	TRBJ2-6	CASSQGDLSGANVLTF
TRBV7-9	TRBJ2-1	CASSLAGGRTYNEQFF
TRBV5-1	TRBJ1-1	CASSLAQSLNTEAFF
TRBV14	TRBJ2-1	CASSPLTLYNEQFF
TRBV5-1	TRBJ2-1	CASSLASSGNEQFF
TRBV5-4	TRBJ1-1	CASSFRRATVNTEAFF
TRBV27	TRBJ1-5	CASSTSNQPQHF
TRBV6-6	TRBJ2-5	CASSYETVETQYF
TRBV6-1	TRBJ1-1	CASNPPPNTEAFF
TRBV30	TRBJ1-5	CASRGGSGQPQHF
TRBV10-1	TRBJ2-3	CASSGGAGGEYGQYF
TRBV7-6	TRBJ2-1	CASSLGAAAGEGNEQFF
TRBV5-4	TRBJ1-2	CASSHRTGYGYTF
TRBV7-9	TRBJ2-3	CASSLSSGGHTDTQYF
TRBV11-2	TRBJ2-5	CASSLDLVSQETQYF
TRBV5-4	TRBJ2-3	CASSLASGNTQYF
TRBV7-8	TRBJ1-1	CASSLGLSGTEAFF
TRBV7-8	TRBJ1-1	CASSTRTAAILPEAFF
TRBV19	TRBJ1-5	CASSTRQGRGNQPQHF
TRBV6-1	TRBJ1-5	CASSDKGQNQPQHF
TRBV7-8	TRBJ2-7	CASSLAMSSGGTYEQYF
TRBV5-4	TRBJ2-3	CASSLVRISTDTQYF
TRBV21-1	TRBJ1-2	CASSKYWTGRGGYTF
TRBV5-4	TRBJ2-2	CASSLGGLAGAGELFF
TRBV9	TRBJ2-2	CASSVGGSGRLNTGELFF
TRBV4-1	TRBJ1-1	CASSLGGGGEAFF
TRBV5-1	TRBJ1-4	CASSLRLDEKLFF
TRBV15	TRBJ1-4	CATSRGVTGGHEKLFF
TRBV4-2	TRBJ2-3	CASGIGRGTDTQYF
TRBV7-2	TRBJ2-5	CASSLGGGAGETQYF
TRBV7-3	TRBJ2-2	CASSLSDLGELFF
TRBV4-1	TRBJ2-7	CASSQDMGQYYEQYF
TRBV7-2	TRBJ2-3	CASRRTGAEDTQYF
TRBV6-1	TRBJ2-7	CASSEAQEPGEQYF
TRBV18	TRBJ2-5	CASSGTSVQETQYF
TRBV15	TRBJ2-1	CATSRGRASNEQFF
TRBV6-7	TRBJ1-2	CASMSVGYGYTF
TRBV4-1	TRBJ2-5	CASSQDEGPLTTQYF
TRBV7-2	TRBJ1-2	CASSLGPQLLGGYTF
TRBV29-1	TRBJ2-5	CSAIHPSSETQYF
TRBV15	TRBJ2-1	CATSRDSGGLAQDEQFF
TRBV28	TRBJ2-5	CASSLSAPVGRETQYF